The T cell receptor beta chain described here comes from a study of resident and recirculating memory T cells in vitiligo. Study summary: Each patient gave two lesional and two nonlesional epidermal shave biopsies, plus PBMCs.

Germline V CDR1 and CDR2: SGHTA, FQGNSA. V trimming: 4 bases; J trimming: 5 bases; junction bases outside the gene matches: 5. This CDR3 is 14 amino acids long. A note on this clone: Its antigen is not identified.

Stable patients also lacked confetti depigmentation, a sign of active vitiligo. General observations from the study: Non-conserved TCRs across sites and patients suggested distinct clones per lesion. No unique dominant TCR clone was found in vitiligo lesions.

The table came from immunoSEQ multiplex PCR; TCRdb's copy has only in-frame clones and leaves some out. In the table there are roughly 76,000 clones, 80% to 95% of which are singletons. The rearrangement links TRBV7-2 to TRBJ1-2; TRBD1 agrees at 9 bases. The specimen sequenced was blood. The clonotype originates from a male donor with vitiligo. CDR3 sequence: CASSSGQGPYGYTF. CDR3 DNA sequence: TGTGCCAGCAGCTCCGGACAGGGGCCATATGGCTACACCTTC.